This TCR beta chain was found in a study of blood T cell repertoires in COVID-19. A single count supports this clone. V shed 8 bases and J shed 2 bases, with 13 bases lying between them. This CDR3 comprises 13 residues. Germline V gives CDR1 MGHDK, CDR2 SYGVNS. Libraries were prepared by immunoSEQ multiplex PCR; TCRdb keeps only in-frame clonotypes and omits some of them. Here the sample spans 650,000 to 800,000 clones, 70% to 90% being singletons. The chain carries TRBV25-1 and TRBJ2-7; D is possibly TRBD2 (7 bases). This clonotype was obtained from a woman aged 18 to 35 with acute or convalescent COVID-19. The sample consisted of peripheral blood. This CDR3 reads CASSRGGAYEQYF. The CDR3, as DNA: TGTGCCAGCTCCCGAGGGGGGGCCTACGAGCAGTACTTC.